Sequencing of this TCR beta chain was carried out in a study of Ad26.COV2.S vaccination and SARS-CoV-2 variants. The germline CDR1 and CDR2 sequences are MNHEY and SVGEGT. The CDR3 has 16 residues. V lost 4 bases to trimming and J lost 1 base, with 11 bases between them. The assay was immunoSEQ multiplex PCR, and TCRdb's table has in-frame clones only and misses some. This table has about 470,000 clones, 90% appearing once. As for treatment: around 19 received Ad26.COV2.S at low or high dose, single or two shots; several received placebo; per-sample allocation not given. Specimens were obtained on day 63 following the first vaccine or placebo injection.

The rearrangement links TRBV6-2 or TRBV6-3 to TRBJ2-6; perhaps TRBD1 as D (5 bases). The sequencing used peripheral blood, collected in a trial of Ad26.COV2.S vaccine versus placebo. The receptor was isolated from a person between 18 and 59 years old who received the Ad26.COV2.S COVID-19 vaccine or a placebo. For the CDR3, the DNA is TGTGCCAGCAGTTTAAACAGGCAGTCTGGGGCCAACGTCCTGACTTTC. Protein sequence: CASSLNRQSGANVLTF.